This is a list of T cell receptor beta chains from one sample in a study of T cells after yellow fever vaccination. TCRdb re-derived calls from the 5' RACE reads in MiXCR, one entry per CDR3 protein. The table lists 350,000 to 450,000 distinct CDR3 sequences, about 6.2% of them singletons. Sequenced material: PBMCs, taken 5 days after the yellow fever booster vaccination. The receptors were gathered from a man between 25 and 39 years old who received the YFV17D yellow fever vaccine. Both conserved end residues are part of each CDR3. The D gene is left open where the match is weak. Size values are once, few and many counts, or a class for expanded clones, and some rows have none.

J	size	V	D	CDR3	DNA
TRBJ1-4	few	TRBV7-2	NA	CASSVGGSGNEKLFF	TGTGCCAGCAGCGTAGGAGGGTCTGGGAATGAAAAACTGTTTTTT
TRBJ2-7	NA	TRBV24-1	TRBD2	CATSRSGSSYEQYF	TGTGCCACCAGCCGTAGCGGGAGTTCGTACGAGCAGTACTTC
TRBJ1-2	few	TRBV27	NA	CASSLSGKSDYTF	TGTGCCAGCAGTTTGTCCGGCAAGTCGGACTACACCTTC
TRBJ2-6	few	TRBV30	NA	CAWRSLGSPGANVLTF	TGTGCCTGGAGATCTTTAGGGTCGCCTGGGGCCAACGTCCTGACTTTC
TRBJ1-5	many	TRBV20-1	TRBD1	CSARSSGQAGGTQHF	TGCAGTGCTAGAAGCTCGGGACAGGCCGGGGGGACCCAGCATTTT
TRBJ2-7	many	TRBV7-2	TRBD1	CASTGQGLIYEQYF	TGTGCCAGCACCGGACAGGGGCTAATCTACGAGCAGTACTTC
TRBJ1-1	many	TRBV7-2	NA	CASSLSRNTEAFF	TGTGCCAGCAGCTTAAGTCGTAACACTGAAGCTTTCTTT
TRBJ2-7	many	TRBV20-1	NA	CSVNVGSVYEQYF	TGCAGTGTAAATGTCGGATCGGTCTACGAGCAGTACTTC
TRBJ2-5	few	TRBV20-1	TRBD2	CSASYGRLGRETQYF	TGCAGTGCGTCTTACGGGAGGCTGGGTCGTGAGACCCAGTACTTC
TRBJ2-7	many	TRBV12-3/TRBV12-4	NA	CASSLHGYEQYF	TGTGCCAGCAGTTTACACGGCTACGAGCAGTACTTC
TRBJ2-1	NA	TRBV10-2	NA	CASRDGYSYNEQFF	TGCGCCAGCAGGGACGGTTACTCCTACAATGAGCAGTTCTTC